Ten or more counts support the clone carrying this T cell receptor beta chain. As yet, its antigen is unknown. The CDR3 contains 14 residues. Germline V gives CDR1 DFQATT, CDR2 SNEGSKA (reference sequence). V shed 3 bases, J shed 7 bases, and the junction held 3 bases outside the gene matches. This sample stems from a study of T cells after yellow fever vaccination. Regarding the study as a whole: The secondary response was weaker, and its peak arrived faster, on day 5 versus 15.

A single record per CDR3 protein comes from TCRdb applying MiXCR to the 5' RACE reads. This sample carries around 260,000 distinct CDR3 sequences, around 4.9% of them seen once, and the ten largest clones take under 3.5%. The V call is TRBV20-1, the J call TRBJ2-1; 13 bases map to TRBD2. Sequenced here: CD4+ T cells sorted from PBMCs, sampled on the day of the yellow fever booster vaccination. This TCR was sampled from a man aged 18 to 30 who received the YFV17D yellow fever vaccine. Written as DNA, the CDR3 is TGCAGTGCTAGGACTAGCGGGGGGTGGAATGAGCAGTTCTTC. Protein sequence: CSARTSGGWNEQFF.